The clone carrying this TCR beta chain was counted once. Collection of blood occurred at baseline, at cycle 4 day 1, and at cycle 7 day 1. V was pared by 9 bases and J by 4 bases, with 15 bases between. CDR3 length: 13 residues. CDR1 and CDR2 from the germline V gene are MDHEN and SYDVKM. This entry comes from a study of OX40 agonist ivuxolimab in advanced cancers. Study-wide context: As their treatment, patients were administered ivuxolimab, an agonistic anti-OX40 (CD134) antibody.

Libraries were prepared by immunoSEQ multiplex PCR; TCRdb keeps only in-frame clonotypes and omits some of them. This table holds 25,000 or so clones, 80% to 90% found once. The sequencing used CD4+ or CD8+ T cells sorted from blood, collected in a trial of the OX40 agonist ivuxolimab. This chain links TRBV28 with TRBJ1-1; D not certain. The clonotype was recovered from an adult with an advanced solid tumor such as melanoma, head and neck, liver or kidney cancer. CDR3 DNA sequence: TGTGCCAGTCTCTTAAGAGGATCCACTGAAGCTTTCTTT. Protein product: CASLLRGSTEAFF.